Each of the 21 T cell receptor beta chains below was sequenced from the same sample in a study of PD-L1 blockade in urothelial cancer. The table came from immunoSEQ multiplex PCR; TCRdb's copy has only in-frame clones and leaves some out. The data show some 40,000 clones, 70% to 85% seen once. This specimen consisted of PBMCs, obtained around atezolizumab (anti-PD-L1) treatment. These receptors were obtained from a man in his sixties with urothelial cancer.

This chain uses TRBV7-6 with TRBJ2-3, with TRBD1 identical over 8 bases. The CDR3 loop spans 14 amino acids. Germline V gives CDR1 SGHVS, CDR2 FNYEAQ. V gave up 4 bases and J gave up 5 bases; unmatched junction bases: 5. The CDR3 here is CASSSGTGGDTQYF. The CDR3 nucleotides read TGTGCCAGCAGCTCTGGGACAGGAGGAGATACGCAGTATTTT.

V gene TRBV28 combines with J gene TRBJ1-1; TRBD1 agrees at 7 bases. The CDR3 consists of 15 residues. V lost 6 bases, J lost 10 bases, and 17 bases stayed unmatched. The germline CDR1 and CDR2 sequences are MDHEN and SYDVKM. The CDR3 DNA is TGTGCCAGCAGCCTTTCTAGGACAGGTCGGTATGGAGCTTTCTTT. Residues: CASSLSRTGRYGAFF.

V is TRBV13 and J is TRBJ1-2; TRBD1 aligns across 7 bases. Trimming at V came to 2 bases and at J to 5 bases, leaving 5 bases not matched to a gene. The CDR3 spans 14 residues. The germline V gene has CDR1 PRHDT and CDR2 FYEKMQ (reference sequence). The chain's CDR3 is CASSLLDRSYGYTF. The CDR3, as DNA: TGTGCCAGCAGCTTACTGGACAGGAGTTATGGCTACACCTTC.

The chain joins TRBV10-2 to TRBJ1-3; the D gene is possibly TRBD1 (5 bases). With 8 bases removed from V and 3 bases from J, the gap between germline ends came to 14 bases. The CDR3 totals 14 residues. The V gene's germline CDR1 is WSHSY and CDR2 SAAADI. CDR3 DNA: TGCGCCAGCTCTATCGGGGGATTTGGAAACACCATATATTTT. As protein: CASSIGGFGNTIYF.

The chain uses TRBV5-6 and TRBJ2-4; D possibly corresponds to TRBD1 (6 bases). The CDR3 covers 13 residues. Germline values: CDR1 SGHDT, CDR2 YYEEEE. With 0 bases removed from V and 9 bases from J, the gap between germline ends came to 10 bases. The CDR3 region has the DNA TGTGCCAGCAGCTTGGCAGGGGACGGCATTCAGTACTTC. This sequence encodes CASSLAGDGIQYF.

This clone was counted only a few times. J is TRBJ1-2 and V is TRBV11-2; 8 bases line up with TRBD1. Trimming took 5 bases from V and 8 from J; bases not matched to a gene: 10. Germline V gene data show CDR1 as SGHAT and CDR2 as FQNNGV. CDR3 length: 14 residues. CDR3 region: CASSGDRLPYGYTF. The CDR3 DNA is TGTGCCAGCAGCGGGGACAGGCTGCCCTACGGCTACACCTTC.

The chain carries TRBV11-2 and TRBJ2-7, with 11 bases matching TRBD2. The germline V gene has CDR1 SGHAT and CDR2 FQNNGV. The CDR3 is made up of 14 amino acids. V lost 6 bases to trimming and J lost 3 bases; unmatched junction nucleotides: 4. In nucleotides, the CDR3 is TGTGCCAGCAGTCGACTAGCGGGGAGCTACGAGCAGTACTTC. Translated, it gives CASSRLAGSYEQYF.

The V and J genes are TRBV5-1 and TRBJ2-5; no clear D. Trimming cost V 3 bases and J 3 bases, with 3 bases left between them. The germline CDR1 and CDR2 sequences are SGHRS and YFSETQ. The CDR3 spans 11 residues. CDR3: CASSSKETQYF. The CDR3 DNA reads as TGCGCCAGCAGCTCAAAAGAGACCCAGTACTTC.

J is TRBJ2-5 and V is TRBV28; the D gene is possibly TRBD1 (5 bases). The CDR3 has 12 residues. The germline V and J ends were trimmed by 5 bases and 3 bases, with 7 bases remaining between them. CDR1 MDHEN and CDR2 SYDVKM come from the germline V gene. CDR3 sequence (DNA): TGTGCCAGCAGTCTAGGGGAAGAGACCCAGTACTTC. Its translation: CASSLGEETQYF.

This CDR3 reads CATSREPTGQNTGELFF. The DNA for the CDR3 is TGTGCCACCAGCAGAGAACCGACGGGACAGAACACCGGGGAGCTGTTTTTT. The rearrangement uses TRBV15 and TRBJ2-2; maybe TRBD1 (6 bases). Germline V CDR1 and CDR2: LNHNV, YYDKDF (reference sequence). V lost 0 bases to trimming and J lost 1 base, with 12 bases between them. The CDR3 is made up of 17 amino acids.

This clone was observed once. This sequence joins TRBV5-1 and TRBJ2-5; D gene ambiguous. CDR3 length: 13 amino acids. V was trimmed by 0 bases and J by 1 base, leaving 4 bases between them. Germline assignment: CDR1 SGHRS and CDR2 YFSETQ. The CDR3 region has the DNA TGCGCCAGCAGCTTGGAGCCCCAAGAGACCCAGTACTTC. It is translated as CASSLEPQETQYF.

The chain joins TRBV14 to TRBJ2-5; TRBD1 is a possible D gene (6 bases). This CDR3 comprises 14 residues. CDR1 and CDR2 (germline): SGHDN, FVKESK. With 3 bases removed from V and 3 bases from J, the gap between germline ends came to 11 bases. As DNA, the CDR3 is TGTGCCAGCAGCCAGGGGGCGTTTGAAGAGACCCAGTACTTC. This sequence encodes CASSQGAFEETQYF.

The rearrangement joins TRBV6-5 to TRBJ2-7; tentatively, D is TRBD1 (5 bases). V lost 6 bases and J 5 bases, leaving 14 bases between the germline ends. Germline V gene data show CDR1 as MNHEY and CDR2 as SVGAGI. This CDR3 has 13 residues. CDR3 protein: CASRRGRVDEQYF. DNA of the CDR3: TGTGCCAGCAGAAGGGGCAGGGTTGACGAGCAGTACTTC.

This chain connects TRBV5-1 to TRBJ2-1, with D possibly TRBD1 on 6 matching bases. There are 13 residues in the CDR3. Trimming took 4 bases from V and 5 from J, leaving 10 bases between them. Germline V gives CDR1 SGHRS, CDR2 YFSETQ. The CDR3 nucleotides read TGCGCCAGCAGCCCTCACAGGGACAATGAGCAGTTCTTC. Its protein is CASSPHRDNEQFF.

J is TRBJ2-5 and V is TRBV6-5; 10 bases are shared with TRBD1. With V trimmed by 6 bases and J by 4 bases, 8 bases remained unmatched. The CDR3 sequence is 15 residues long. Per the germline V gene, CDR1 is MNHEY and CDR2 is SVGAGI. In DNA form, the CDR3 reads TGTGCCAGCAGCCGGATGACAGGGGGCCGAGAGACCCAGTACTTC. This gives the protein CASSRMTGGRETQYF.

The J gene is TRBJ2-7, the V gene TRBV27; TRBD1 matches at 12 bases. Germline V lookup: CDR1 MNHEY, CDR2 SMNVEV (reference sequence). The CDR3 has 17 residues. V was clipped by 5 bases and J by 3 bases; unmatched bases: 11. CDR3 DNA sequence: TGTGCCAGCAGTGTATACCGCGGGACAGGGGGCTTCTACGAGCAGTACTTC. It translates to CASSVYRGTGGFYEQYF.

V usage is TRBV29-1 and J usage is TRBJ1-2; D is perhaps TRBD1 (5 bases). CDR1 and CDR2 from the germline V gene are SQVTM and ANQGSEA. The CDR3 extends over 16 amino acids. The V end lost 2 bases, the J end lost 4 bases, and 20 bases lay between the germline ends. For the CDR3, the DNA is TGCAGCGTTGAACTCTCTTGGGGCCCCGAAGGCTATGGCTACACCTTC. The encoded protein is CSVELSWGPEGYGYTF.

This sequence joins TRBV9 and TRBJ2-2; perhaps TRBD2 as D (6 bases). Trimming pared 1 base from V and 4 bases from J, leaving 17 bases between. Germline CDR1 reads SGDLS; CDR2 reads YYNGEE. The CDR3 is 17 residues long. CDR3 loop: CASSVNGGGGVTGELFF. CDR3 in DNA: TGTGCCAGCAGCGTAAATGGGGGAGGTGGGGTCACCGGGGAGCTGTTTTTT.

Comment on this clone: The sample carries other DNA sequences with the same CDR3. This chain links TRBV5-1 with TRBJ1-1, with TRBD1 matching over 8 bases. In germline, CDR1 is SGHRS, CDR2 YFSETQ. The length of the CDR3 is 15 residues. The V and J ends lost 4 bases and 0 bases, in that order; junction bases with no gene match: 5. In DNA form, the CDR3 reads TGCGCCAGCAGCCCACGACAGGGGATGAACACTGAAGCTTTCTTT. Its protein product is CASSPRQGMNTEAFF.

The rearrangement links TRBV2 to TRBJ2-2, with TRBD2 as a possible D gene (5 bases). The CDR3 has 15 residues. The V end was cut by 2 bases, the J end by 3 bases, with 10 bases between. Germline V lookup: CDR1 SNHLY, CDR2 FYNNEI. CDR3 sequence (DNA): TGTGCCAGCAGTGAATTGAGGGTGGACACCGGGGAGCTGTTTTTT. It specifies CASSELRVDTGELFF. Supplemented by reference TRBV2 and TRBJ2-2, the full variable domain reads EPEVTQTPSHQVTQMGQEVILRCVPISNHLYFYWYRQILGQKVEFLVSFYNNEISEKSEIFDDQFSVERPDGSNFTLKIRSTKLEDSAMYFCASSELRVDTGELFFGEGSRLTVL.

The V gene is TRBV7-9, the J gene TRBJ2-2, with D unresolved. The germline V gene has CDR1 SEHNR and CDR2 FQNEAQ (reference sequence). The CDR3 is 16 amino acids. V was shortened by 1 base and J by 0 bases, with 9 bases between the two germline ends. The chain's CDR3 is CASSLGSPANTGELFF. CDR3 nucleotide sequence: TGTGCCAGCAGCTTAGGGTCGCCGGCGAACACCGGGGAGCTGTTTTTT.